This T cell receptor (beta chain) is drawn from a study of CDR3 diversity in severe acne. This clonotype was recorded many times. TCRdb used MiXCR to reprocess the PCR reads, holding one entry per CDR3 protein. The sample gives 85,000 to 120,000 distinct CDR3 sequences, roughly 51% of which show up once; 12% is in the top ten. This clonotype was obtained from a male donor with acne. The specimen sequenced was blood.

The DNA for the CDR3 is TGTGCCAGCAGTCCTACCGGGACACAAACTTATAGCAATCAGCCCCAGCATTTT. It codes for CASSPTGTQTYSNQPQHF. The rearrangement links TRBV27 to TRBJ1-5; D possibly corresponds to TRBD1 (6 bases). The CDR3 loop spans 18 amino acids. The V and J ends lost 5 bases and 0 bases respectively, with 20 bases between them. Per germline, CDR1 MNHEY and CDR2 SMNVEV (reference sequence).